Listed here are 3 T cell receptor beta chains from one sample, sequenced in a study of blood T cell repertoires in COVID-19. Here immunoSEQ multiplex PCR was the method, and the copy in TCRdb shows in-frame clones only, minus some. The sample holds 180,000 or so clones; around 80% are singletons and the top ten take roughly 15%. What was sequenced was PBMCs or T cells enriched from blood (not recorded which). The receptor set was obtained from a middle-aged man who had recovered from COVID-19.

This chain links TRBV7-9 with TRBJ1-4; a possible D gene is TRBD1 (5 bases). The length of the CDR3 is 15 residues. Germline CDR1 SEHNR, CDR2 FQNEAQ (reference sequence). V was pared by 1 base and J by 5 bases, with 11 bases between. This CDR3 is CASSLGLGGNEKLFF. Written as DNA, the CDR3 is TGTGCCAGCAGCTTAGGTCTTGGGGGGAATGAAAAACTGTTTTTT.

The J gene is TRBJ2-2, the V gene TRBV5-1; D is unresolved. V was pared by 1 base and J by 0 bases, with 10 bases between. Germline V lookup: CDR1 SGHRS, CDR2 YFSETQ. This CDR3 has 16 residues. As DNA, the CDR3 is TGCGCCAGCAGCTTGTTGCGTATGGCGAACACCGGGGAGCTGTTTTTT. The encoded protein is CASSLLRMANTGELFF.

The V gene is TRBV5-4, the J gene TRBJ2-7; 7 positions agree with TRBD1. Germline values: CDR1 SGHNT, CDR2 YYREEE (reference sequence). CDR3 length equals 14 residues. J lost 5 bases, V lost 3 bases, and 8 bases had no gene match. CDR3 region: CASSSRTGLHEQYF. CDR3 nucleotides: TGTGCCAGCAGCTCGCGGACAGGTTTGCACGAGCAGTACTTC.